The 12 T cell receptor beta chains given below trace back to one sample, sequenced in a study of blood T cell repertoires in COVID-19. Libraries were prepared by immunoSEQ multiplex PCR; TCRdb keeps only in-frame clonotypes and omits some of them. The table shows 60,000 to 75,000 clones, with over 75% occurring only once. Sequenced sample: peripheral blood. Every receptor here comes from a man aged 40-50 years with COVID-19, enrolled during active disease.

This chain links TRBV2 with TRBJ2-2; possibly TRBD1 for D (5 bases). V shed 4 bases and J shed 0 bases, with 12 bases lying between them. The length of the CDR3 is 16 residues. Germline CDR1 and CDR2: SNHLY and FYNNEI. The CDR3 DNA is TGTGCCAGCAGTGCCCGACAGAACTCGAACACCGGGGAGCTGTTTTTT. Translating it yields CASSARQNSNTGELFF.

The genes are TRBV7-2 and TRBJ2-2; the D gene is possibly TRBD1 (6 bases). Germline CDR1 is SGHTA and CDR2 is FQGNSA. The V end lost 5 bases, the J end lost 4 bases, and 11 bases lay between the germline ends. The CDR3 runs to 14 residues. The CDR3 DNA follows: TGTGCCAGCAGCGCAAGAGGGGGCACCGGGGAGCTGTTTTTT. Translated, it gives CASSARGGTGELFF.

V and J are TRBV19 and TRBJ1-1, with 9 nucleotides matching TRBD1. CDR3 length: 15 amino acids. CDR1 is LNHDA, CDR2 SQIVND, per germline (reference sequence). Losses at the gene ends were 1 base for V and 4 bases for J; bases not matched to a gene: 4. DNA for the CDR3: TGTGCCAGTAGTATAGGAGGGACAGGGCTCACTGAAGCTTTCTTT. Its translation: CASSIGGTGLTEAFF. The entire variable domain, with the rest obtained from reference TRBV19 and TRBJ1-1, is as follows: DGGITQSPKYLFRKEGQNVTLSCEQNLNHDAMYWYRQDPGQGLRLIYYSQIVNDFQKGDIAEGYSVSREKKESFPLTVTSAQKNPTAFYLCASSIGGTGLTEAFFGQGTRLTVV.

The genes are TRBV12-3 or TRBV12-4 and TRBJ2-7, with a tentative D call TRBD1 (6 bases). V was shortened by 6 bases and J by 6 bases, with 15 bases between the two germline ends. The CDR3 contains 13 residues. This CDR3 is CASRLSGVSEQYF. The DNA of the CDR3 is TGTGCCAGCAGGCTTTCAGGGGTTAGCGAGCAGTACTTC.

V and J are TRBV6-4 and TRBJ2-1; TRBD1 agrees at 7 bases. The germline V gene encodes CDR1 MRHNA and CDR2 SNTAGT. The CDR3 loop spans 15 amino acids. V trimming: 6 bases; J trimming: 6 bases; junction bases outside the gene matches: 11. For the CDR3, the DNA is TGTGCCAGCAGCCCTACCAGGGGGAAACCCAATGAGCAGTTCTTC. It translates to CASSPTRGKPNEQFF.

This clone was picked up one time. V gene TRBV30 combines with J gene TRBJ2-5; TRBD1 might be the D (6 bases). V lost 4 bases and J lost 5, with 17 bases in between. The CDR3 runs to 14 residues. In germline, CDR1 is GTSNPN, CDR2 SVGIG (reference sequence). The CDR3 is CAWTLGGLGETQYF. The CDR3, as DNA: TGTGCCTGGACTCTAGGGGGTCTAGGGGAGACCCAGTACTTC.

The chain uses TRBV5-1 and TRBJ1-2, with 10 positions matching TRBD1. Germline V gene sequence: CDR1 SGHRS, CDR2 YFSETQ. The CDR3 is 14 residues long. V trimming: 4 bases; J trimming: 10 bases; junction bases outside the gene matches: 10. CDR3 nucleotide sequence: TGCGCCAGCAGCCCCGTGGGGACAGGGGTTGCCTACACCTTC. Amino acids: CASSPVGTGVAYTF.

DNA of the CDR3: TGTGCCTGGAGTGGCCTTAGCGGGGGGGCCTTAGAGACCCAGTACTTC. It is translated as CAWSGLSGGALETQYF. This chain links TRBV30 with TRBJ2-5; 11 nucleotides match TRBD2. The CDR3 sequence is 16 residues long. Germline-derived CDR1 and CDR2 are GTSNPN and SVGIG (reference sequence). Unmatched junction bases numbered 8, after V lost 1 base and J lost 4 bases.

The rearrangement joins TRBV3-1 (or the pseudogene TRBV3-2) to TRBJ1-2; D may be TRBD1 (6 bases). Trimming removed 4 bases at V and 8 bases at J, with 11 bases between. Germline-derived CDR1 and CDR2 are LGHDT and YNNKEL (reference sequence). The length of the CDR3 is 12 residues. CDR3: CASSLGGGGYTF. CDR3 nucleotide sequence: TGTGCCAGCAGCCTAGGGGGGGGAGGCTACACCTTC.

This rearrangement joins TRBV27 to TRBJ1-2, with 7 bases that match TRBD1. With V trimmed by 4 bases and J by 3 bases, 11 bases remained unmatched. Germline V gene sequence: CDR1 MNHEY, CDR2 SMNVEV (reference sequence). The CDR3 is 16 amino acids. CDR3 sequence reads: CASSSLSDRRDYGYTF. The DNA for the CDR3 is TGTGCCAGCAGTTCACTATCGGACAGGCGGGACTATGGCTACACCTTC.

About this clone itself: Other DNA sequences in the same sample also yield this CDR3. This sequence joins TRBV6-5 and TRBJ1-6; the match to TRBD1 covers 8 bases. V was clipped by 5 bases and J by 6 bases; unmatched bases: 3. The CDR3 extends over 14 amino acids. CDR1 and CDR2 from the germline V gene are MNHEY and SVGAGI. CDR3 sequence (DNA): TGTGCCAGCAGTAGAGACAGGGGTAATTCACCCCTCCACTTT. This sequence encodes CASSRDRGNSPLHF.

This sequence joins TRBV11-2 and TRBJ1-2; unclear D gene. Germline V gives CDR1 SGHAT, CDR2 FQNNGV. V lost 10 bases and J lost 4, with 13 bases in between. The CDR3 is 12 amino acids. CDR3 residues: CATEDTLYGYTF. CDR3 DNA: TGTGCCACAGAAGACACCCTCTATGGCTACACCTTC. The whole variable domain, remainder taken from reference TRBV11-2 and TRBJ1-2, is EAGVAQSPRYKIIEKRQSVAFWCNPISGHATLYWYQQILGQGPKLLIQFQNNGVVDDSQLPKDRFSAERLKGVDSTLKIQPAKLEDSAVYLCATEDTLYGYTFGSGTRLTVV.